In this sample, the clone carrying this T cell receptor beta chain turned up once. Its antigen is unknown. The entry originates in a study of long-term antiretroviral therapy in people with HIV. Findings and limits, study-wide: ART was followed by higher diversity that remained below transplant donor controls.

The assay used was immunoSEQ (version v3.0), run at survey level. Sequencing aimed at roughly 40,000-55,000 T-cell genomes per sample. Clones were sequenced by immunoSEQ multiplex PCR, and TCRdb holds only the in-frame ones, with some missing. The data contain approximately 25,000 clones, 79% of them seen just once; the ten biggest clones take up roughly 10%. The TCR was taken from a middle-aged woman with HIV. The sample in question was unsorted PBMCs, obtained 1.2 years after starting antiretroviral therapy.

CDR3 in DNA: TGTGCCAGCAGCCGGAGGACAGGGTTTAGGCCCCAGCATTTT. Protein: CASSRRTGFRPQHF. The V call is TRBV5-8, the J call TRBJ1-5; the match to TRBD1 covers 8 bases. The trim removed 4 bases at V and 9 bases at J, leaving 9 bases unmatched. This CDR3 spans 14 amino acids. Germline CDR1 and CDR2: SGHTS and YDEGEE. Full variable domain (remainder filled in from reference TRBV5-8 and TRBJ1-5): EAGVTQSPTHLIKTRGQQATLRCSPISGHTSVYWYQQALGLGLQFLLWYDEGEERNRGNFPPRFSGRQFPNYSSELNVNALELEDSALYLCASSRRTGFRPQHFGDGTRLSIL.